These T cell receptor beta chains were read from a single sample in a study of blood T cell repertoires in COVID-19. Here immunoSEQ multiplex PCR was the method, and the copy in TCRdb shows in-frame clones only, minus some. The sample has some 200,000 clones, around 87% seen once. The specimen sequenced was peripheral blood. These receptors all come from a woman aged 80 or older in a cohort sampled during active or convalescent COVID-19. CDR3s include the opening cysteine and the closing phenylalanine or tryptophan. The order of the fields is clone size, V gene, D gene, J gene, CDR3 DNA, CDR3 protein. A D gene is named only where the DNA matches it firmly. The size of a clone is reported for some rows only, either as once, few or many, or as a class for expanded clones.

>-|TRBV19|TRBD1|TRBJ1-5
TGTGCCAGTAGGACGACAGGGAATAGCAATCAGCCCCAGCATTTT
CASRTTGNSNQPQHF
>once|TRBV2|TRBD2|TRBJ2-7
TGTGCCAGCAGTGGGGAACTAGCGGGGGTGCAGTACTTC
CASSGELAGVQYF
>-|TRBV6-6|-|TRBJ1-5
TGTGCCAGCAGTTACTCCCAGAGGAATCAGCCCCAGCATTTT
CASSYSQRNQPQHF
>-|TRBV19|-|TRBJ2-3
TGTGCCAGTAGTAAGAACCGGGACAAAGTGGCCCACTCAACAGATACGCAGTATTTT
CASSKNRDKVAHSTDTQYF
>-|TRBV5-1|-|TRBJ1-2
TGCGCCAGCAGCTTGGCAGGGAGGGAGTATGGCTACACCTTC
CASSLAGREYGYTF
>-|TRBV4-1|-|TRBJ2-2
TGCGCCAGCAGCCAAGGCGGGGTCCGTCGAACCCGGGAGCTGTTTTTT
CASSQGGVRRTRELFF
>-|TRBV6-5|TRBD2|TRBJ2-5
TGTGCCAGCAGCCCCCGTAGCGGGAGCTGGGAGACCCAGTACTTC
CASSPRSGSWETQYF
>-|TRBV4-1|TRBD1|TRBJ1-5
TGCGCCAGCTCTGATAAACAGGGGTTACGTCGCAATCAGCCCCAGCATTTT
CASSDKQGLRRNQPQHF
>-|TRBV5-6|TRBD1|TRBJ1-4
TGTGCCAGCAGCTTGGCGACAGGGGGTAATGAAAAACTGTTTTTT
CASSLATGGNEKLFF
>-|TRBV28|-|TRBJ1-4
TGTGCCAGCAGTTCTCCTCCCAGACAGATTTATAATGAAAAACTGTTTTTT
CASSSPPRQIYNEKLFF
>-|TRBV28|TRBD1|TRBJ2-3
TGTGCCAGCAGTTTTTACCCCTTTACAGGGGAAGGTACAGATACGCAGTATTTT
CASSFYPFTGEGTDTQYF
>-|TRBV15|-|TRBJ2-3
TGTGCCACCAGCCGATCCCACCTTCGGGTCAGCACAGATACGCAGTATTTT
CATSRSHLRVSTDTQYF
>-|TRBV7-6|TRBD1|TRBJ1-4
TGTGCCAGCAGCCCGGGACAGGGGACTAATGAAAAACTGTTTTTT
CASSPGQGTNEKLFF
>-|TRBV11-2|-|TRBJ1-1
TGTGCCAGCAACACCGACAGGAACACTGAAGCTTTCTTT
CASNTDRNTEAFF
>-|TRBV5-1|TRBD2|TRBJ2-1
TGCGCCAGTTATCCGGGACTAGCGGGCCGGTACAATGAGCAGTTCTTC
CASYPGLAGRYNEQFF
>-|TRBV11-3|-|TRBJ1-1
TGTGCCAGCAGCTTACTAGGGGTAAGGAACACTGAAGCTTTCTTT
CASSLLGVRNTEAFF
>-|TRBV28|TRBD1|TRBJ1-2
TGTGCCAGCAGTGTACAGGGGGGGTATGGCTACACCTTC
CASSVQGGYGYTF
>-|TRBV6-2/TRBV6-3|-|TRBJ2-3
TGTGCCAGCAGCCAACCCCGGACAGGCACAGATACGCAGTATTTT
CASSQPRTGTDTQYF
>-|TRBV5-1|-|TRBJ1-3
TGCGCCAGCAGCTTGGCCTTTCTCGGAAACACCATATATTTT
CASSLAFLGNTIYF
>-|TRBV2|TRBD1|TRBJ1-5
TGTGCCAGCAGTGGGAAACAGGGGGCGAGCGGGCCCCAGCATTTT
CASSGKQGASGPQHF
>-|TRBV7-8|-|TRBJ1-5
TGTGCCAGCAGCCAGGAGAGGGGGGGGGTTCAGCCCCAGCATTTT
CASSQERGGVQPQHF
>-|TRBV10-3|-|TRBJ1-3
TGTGCCATCAGGGCGGCAGCTCAAAATAACTCTGGAAACACCATATATTTT
CAIRAAAQNNSGNTIYF
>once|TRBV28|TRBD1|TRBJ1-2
TGTGCCAGCAGTCCGGGACAGATTTATGGCTACACCTTC
CASSPGQIYGYTF
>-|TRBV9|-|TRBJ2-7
TGTGCCAGCAGCCCAACAGGGTTCGACGAGCAGTACTTC
CASSPTGFDEQYF
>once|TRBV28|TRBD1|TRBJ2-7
TGTGCCAGCAGTTCAGGGGGACCGCCAGGCGACGAGCAGTACTTC
CASSSGGPPGDEQYF
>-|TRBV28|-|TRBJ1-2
TGTGCCAGCTCAGGGGTAGGAGGCTACACCTTC
CASSGVGGYTF
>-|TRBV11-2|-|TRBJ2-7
TGTGCCAGCAGGGGTCAGGCCTACCTCCCGCAGTACTTC
CASRGQAYLPQYF
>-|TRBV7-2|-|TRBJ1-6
TGTGCCAGCAGCCATGACAGTTACTCCTATAATTCACCCCTCCACTTT
CASSHDSYSYNSPLHF
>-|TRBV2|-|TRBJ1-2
TGTGCCAGCAGAACAGAGAGGGGAGGAAACTATGGCTACACCTTC
CASRTERGGNYGYTF
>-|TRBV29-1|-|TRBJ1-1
TGCAGCGTTGGTAAATACAGTATGAACACTGAAGCTTTCTTT
CSVGKYSMNTEAFF
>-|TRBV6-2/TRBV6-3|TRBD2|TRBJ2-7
TGTGCCAGCAGTTTACGCCTAGCGGGGGAGACTGTCGAGCAGTACTTC
CASSLRLAGETVEQYF